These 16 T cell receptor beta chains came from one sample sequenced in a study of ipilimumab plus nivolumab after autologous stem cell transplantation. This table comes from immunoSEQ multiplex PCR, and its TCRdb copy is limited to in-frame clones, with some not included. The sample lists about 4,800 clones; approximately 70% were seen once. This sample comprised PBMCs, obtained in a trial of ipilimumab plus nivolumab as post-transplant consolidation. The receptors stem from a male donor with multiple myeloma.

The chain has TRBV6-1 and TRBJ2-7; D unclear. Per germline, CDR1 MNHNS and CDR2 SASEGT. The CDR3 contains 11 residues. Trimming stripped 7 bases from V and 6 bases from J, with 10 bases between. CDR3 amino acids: CASTLGREQYF. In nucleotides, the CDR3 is TGTGCCAGCACCCTAGGACGCGAGCAGTACTTC.

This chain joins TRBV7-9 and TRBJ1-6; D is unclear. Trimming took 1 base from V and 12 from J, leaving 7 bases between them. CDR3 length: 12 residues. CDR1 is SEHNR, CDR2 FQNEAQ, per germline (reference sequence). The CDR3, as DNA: TGTGCCAGCAGCTTAGGGAACCTACCCCTCCACTTT. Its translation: CASSLGNLPLHF.

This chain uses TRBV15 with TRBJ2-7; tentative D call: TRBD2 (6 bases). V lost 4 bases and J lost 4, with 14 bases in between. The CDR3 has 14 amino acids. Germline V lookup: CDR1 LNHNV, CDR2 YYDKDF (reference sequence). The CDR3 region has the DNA TGTGCCACCAGCAATCAACGAGGAGGGTACGAGCAGTACTTC. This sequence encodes CATSNQRGGYEQYF. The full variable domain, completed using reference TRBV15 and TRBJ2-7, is DAMVIQNPRYQVTQFGKPVTLSCSQTLNHNVMYWYQQKSSQAPKLLFHYYDKDFNNEADTPDNFQSRRPNTSFCFLDIRSPGLGDTAMYLCATSNQRGGYEQYFGPGTRLTVT.

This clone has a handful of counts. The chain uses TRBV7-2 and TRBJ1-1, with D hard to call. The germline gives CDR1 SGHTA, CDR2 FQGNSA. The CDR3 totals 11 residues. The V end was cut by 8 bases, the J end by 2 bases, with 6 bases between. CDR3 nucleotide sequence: TGTGCCAGCTCACAAAACACTGAAGCTTTCTTT. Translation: CASSQNTEAFF.

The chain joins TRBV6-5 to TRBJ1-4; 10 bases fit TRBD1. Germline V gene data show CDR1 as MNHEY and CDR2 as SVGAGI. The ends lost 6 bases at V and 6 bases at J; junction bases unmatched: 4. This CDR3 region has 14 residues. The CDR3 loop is CASSGQGGDEKLFF. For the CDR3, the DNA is TGTGCCAGCAGCGGACAGGGGGGTGATGAAAAACTGTTTTTT.

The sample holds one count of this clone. The CDR3 DNA sequence: TGTGCCAGTAGTATAGGTTCGGGGGCCGCGGCCGGGGAGCTGTTTTTT. Translated, it gives CASSIGSGAAAGELFF. The V call is TRBV19, the J call TRBJ2-2, with D perhaps matching TRBD1 or TRBD2 (6 bases each). V lost 1 base and J lost 6, with 15 bases in between. The CDR3 runs to 16 residues. Germline assignment: CDR1 LNHDA and CDR2 SQIVND (reference sequence).

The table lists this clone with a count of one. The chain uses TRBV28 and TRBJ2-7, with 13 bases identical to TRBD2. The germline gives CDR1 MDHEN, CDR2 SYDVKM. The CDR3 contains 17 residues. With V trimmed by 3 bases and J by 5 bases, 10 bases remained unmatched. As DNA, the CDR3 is TGTGCCAGCAGTTTCCGCGGACTAGCGGGAGTAAGGAACGAGCAGTACTTC. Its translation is CASSFRGLAGVRNEQYF.

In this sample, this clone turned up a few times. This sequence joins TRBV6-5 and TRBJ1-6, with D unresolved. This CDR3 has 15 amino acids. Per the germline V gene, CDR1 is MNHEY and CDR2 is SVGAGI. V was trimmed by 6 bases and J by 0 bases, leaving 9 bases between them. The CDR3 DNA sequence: TGTGCCAGCAGCGCGGAGAGCTCCTATAATTCACCCCTCCACTTT. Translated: CASSAESSYNSPLHF.

The CDR3 here is CASISGTQGYNEQFF. The CDR3 nucleotides are TGTGCCAGCATCTCCGGGACCCAGGGGTACAATGAGCAGTTCTTC. The chain has TRBV6-1 and TRBJ2-1; weak D call: TRBD1 (6 bases). This CDR3 is built from 15 residues. The germline CDR1 and CDR2 sequences are MNHNS and SASEGT. V was shortened by 7 bases and J by 4 bases, with 17 bases between the two germline ends.

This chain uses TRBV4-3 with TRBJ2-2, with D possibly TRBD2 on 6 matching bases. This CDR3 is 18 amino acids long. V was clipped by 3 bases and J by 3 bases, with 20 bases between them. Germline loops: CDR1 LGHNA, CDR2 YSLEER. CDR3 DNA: TGCGCCAGCAGCCAGAGCGGAGGGGACCCTGGGGACACCGGGGAGCTGTTTTTT. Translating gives CASSQSGGDPGDTGELFF.

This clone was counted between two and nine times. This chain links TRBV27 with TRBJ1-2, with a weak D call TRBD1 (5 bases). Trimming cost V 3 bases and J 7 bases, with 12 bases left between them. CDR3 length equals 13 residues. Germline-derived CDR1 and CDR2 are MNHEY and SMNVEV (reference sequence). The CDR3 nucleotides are TGTGCCAGCAGTTTTGAGGGGAAGGGTGGCTACACCTTC. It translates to CASSFEGKGGYTF.

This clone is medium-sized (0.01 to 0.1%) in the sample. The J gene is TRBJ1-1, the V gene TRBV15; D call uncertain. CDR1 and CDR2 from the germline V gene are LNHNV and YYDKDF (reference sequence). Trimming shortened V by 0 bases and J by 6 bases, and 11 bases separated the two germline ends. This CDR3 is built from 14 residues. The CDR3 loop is CATSRDLDRAEAFF. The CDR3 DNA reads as TGTGCCACCAGCAGAGATCTCGACCGCGCTGAAGCTTTCTTT.

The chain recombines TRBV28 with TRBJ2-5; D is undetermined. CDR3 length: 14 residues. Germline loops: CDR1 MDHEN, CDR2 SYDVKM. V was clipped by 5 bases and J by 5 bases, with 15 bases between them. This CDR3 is CASSLLTFEETQYF. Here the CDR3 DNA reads TGTGCCAGCAGTCTGCTGACCTTCGAGGAGACCCAGTACTTC.

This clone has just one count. The CDR3 region has the DNA TGCGCCAGCAGCTCTGGACCGACTTCCTACGAGCAGTACTTC. As protein: CASSSGPTSYEQYF. This sequence joins TRBV5-1 and TRBJ2-7; no reliable D call. Germline values: CDR1 SGHRS, CDR2 YFSETQ. The CDR3 contains 14 residues. Trimming cost V 3 bases and J 1 base, with 11 bases left between them.

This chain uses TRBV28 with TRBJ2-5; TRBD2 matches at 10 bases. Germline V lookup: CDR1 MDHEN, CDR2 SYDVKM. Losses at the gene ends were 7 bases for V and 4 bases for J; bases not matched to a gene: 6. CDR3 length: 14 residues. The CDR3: CASNSGRVAETQYF. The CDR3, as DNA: TGTGCCAGCAACAGCGGGAGGGTGGCAGAGACCCAGTACTTC.

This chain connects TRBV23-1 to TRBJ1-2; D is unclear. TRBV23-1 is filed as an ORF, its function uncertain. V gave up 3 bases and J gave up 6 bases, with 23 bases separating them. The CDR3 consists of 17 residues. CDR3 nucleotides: TGCGCCAGCAGTCATCCATCTGGGGTCGGCGAGATAAATGGCTACACCTTC. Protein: CASSHPSGVGEINGYTF.